One and the same sample provided the 17 T cell receptor beta chains below, sequenced in a study of blood T cell repertoires in COVID-19. Profiled with immunoSEQ multiplex PCR; TCRdb holds only in-frame clones, not every one. The repertoire holds more than 150,000 clones, with approximately 88% as singletons. The sequenced material came from PBMCs or T cells enriched from blood (not recorded which). Receptors originate from an older woman who had recovered from COVID-19.

The CDR3 DNA follows: TGTGCCAGCAGCTTCGCCGGGACACCGGCCTACGAGCAGTACTTC. Protein: CASSFAGTPAYEQYF. V usage is TRBV5-4 and J usage is TRBJ2-7; D might be TRBD1 (6 bases). In germline, CDR1 is SGHNT, CDR2 YYREEE (reference sequence). The CDR3 has 15 amino acids. V lost 2 bases to trimming and J lost 2 bases, with 14 bases between them.

This chain connects TRBV28 to TRBJ1-1, with 9 bases that match TRBD1. CDR1 MDHEN and CDR2 SYDVKM come from the germline V gene. The CDR3 has 15 residues. The ends lost 2 bases at V and 4 bases at J; junction bases unmatched: 5. The CDR3, as DNA: TGTGCCAGCAGTTTAGGGGGACAGGGCGGCACTGAAGCTTTCTTT. This encodes CASSLGGQGGTEAFF.

This chain joins TRBV10-2 and TRBJ1-5; D uncertain. The V and J ends lost 1 base and 5 bases respectively, with 12 bases between them. Per germline, CDR1 WSHSY and CDR2 SAAADI. The length of the CDR3 is 15 residues. This CDR3 reads CASSELSGSYQPQHF. The CDR3 DNA is TGCGCCAGCAGTGAGTTATCGGGGAGTTATCAGCCCCAGCATTTT.

This clone was detected only once. The chain joins TRBV9 to TRBJ1-2, with D possibly matching TRBD1 (6 bases). Trimming stripped 3 bases from V and 4 bases from J, with 13 bases between. CDR3 length: 14 amino acids. Looked up from germline, CDR1 is SGDLS and CDR2 is YYNGEE. The CDR3 region is CASSAGQSLYGYTF. The CDR3 DNA is TGTGCCAGCAGCGCCGGACAGAGCCTCTATGGCTACACCTTC. Variable domain in full (rest from reference TRBV9 and TRBJ1-2): DSGVTQTPKHLITATGQRVTLRCSPRSGDLSVYWYQQSLDQGLQFLIQYYNGEERAKGNILERFSAQQFPDLHSELNLSSLELGDSALYFCASSAGQSLYGYTFGSGTRLTVV.

The rearrangement uses TRBV30 and TRBJ2-1; D is undetermined. The CDR3 spans 13 residues. V lost 0 bases and J lost 4, with 7 bases in between. Germline-derived CDR1 and CDR2 are GTSNPN and SVGIG (reference sequence). The chain's CDR3 is CAWSVRLYNEQFF. Written as DNA, the CDR3 is TGTGCCTGGAGTGTACGACTTTACAATGAGCAGTTCTTC.

The chain recombines TRBV12-5 with TRBJ2-1; 7 nucleotides match TRBD2. The ends lost 3 bases at V and 9 bases at J; junction bases unmatched: 11. CDR3 size: 15 residues. Germline CDR1 is LGHNT and CDR2 is FRNRAP. CDR3 protein: CASGLASSGGIEQFF. The DNA of the CDR3 is TGTGCTAGTGGTTTAGCTTCATCGGGGGGAATTGAGCAGTTCTTC.

This clone was picked up one time. This chain's CDR3 is CASSVATGGAETQYF. In nucleotides, the CDR3 is TGTGCCAGCAGCGTAGCTACGGGGGGCGCGGAGACCCAGTACTTC. This chain links TRBV9 with TRBJ2-5; a weak D match, TRBD2 (7 bases). CDR1 and CDR2 (germline): SGDLS, YYNGEE. The length of the CDR3 is 15 residues. V shed 0 bases and J shed 5 bases, with 14 bases lying between them.

This clone occurred a few times. The chain carries TRBV23-1 and TRBJ2-7; no definite D call. TRBV23-1 counts as an open reading frame of uncertain function. V lost 1 base and J lost 10, with 20 bases in between. This CDR3 contains 15 residues. The CDR3 is CASSQLKAATITQYF. The CDR3 DNA reads TGCGCCAGCAGTCAATTAAAGGCAGCGACCATTACACAGTACTTC.

The chain joins TRBV9 to TRBJ2-3; the D gene is possibly TRBD2 (6 bases). V gave up 0 bases and J gave up 2 bases, with 10 bases separating them. The CDR3 contains 15 residues. Germline V lookup: CDR1 SGDLS, CDR2 YYNGEE. The CDR3: CASSVAGVHTDTQYF. The CDR3 coding sequence is TGTGCCAGCAGCGTAGCGGGGGTTCACACAGATACGCAGTATTTT. Full variable domain (missing parts from reference TRBV9 and TRBJ2-3): DSGVTQTPKHLITATGQRVTLRCSPRSGDLSVYWYQQSLDQGLQFLIQYYNGEERAKGNILERFSAQQFPDLHSELNLSSLELGDSALYFCASSVAGVHTDTQYFGPGTRLTVL.

V usage is TRBV11-2 and J usage is TRBJ2-7, with TRBD1 matching over 8 bases. Per germline, CDR1 SGHAT and CDR2 FQNNGV. This CDR3 contains 18 residues. V shed 5 bases and J 2 bases; nucleotides not matched to a gene: 17. The CDR3 is CASSPTARGTGKTYEQYF. CDR3 in DNA: TGTGCCAGCAGCCCCACTGCCAGGGGGACAGGAAAAACCTACGAGCAGTACTTC.

DNA for the CDR3: TGTGCCAGCGTCGCGGGACTAGCGTGGCAAAATACGCAGTATTTT. It is translated as CASVAGLAWQNTQYF. The chain couples TRBV21-1 to TRBJ2-3; the table gives TRBD2 as D, unverified against the DNA. TRBV21-1 is tagged as a pseudogene. This CDR3 comprises 15 residues.

This clone was recorded once. The chain uses TRBV3-1 (or the pseudogene TRBV3-2) and TRBJ2-1, with a tentative D call TRBD2 (6 bases). The CDR3 extends over 15 amino acids. Per germline, CDR1 LGHDT and CDR2 YNNKEL (reference sequence). V was clipped by 5 bases and J by 10 bases, with 21 bases between them. The DNA of the CDR3 is TGTGCCAGCAGCTACTGGAGGGGAGCTGATAAGGAGCAGTTCTTC. As protein: CASSYWRGADKEQFF.

A single count supports this clone. The chain recombines TRBV20-1 with TRBJ1-1; a weak D match, TRBD1 (6 bases). This CDR3 contains 11 residues. The V and J ends lost 1 base and 10 bases respectively, with 10 bases between them. The germline gives CDR1 DFQATT, CDR2 SNEGSKA (reference sequence). CDR3 sequence (DNA): TGCAGTGCTAGAGGAAGCAGGGGAGCTTTCTTT. It translates to CSARGSRGAFF.

This clone was seen a single time. The chain has TRBV5-1 and TRBJ1-2; TRBD1 is a possible D gene (5 bases). The CDR3 sequence is 15 residues long. CDR1 SGHRS and CDR2 YFSETQ come from the germline V gene. Trimming took 1 base from V and 1 from J, leaving 11 bases between them. CDR3 nucleotide sequence: TGCGCCAGCAGCTTGCGGGAGGGGAATAACTATGGCTACACCTTC. Amino acids: CASSLREGNNYGYTF.

This rearrangement joins TRBV29-1 to TRBJ2-5; 8 nucleotides align to TRBD1. CDR3 length: 16 residues. Germline lookup yields CDR1 SQVTM and CDR2 ANQGSEA. The V and J ends lost 4 bases and 5 bases, in that order; junction bases with no gene match: 15. The chain's CDR3 is CSVVGQGATVWETQYF. The CDR3 nucleotides are TGCAGCGTTGTGGGGCAGGGGGCGACGGTTTGGGAGACCCAGTACTTC.

On this clone: Within the sample, other DNA sequences also encode this same CDR3. This chain uses TRBV5-1 with TRBJ2-1; 9 bases are a match to TRBD2. The CDR3 loop spans 15 amino acids. Germline V lookup: CDR1 SGHRS, CDR2 YFSETQ. V was pared by 2 bases and J by 2 bases, with 2 bases of the junction left unmatched. This CDR3 reads CASSFSGGAYNEQFF. CDR3 sequence (DNA): TGCGCCAGCAGCTTTAGCGGGGGAGCCTACAATGAGCAGTTCTTC. Together with reference TRBV5-1 and TRBJ2-1, the CDR3 gives the full variable domain: KAGVTQTPRYLIKTRGQQVTLSCSPISGHRSVSWYQQTPGQGLQFLFEYFSETQRNKGNFPGRFSGRQFSNSRSEMNVSTLELGDSALYLCASSFSGGAYNEQFFGPGTRLTVL.

This rearrangement joins TRBV6-1 to TRBJ2-4, with a weak D call TRBD1 (5 bases). This CDR3 contains 18 residues. Germline lookup yields CDR1 MNHNS and CDR2 SASEGT. The ends were cut back, 0 bases at V and 0 bases at J, with 15 bases in the middle. The chain's CDR3 is CASSEALGAKLAKNIQYF. The DNA for the CDR3 is TGTGCCAGCAGTGAAGCGTTAGGGGCTAAACTAGCCAAAAACATTCAGTACTTC.